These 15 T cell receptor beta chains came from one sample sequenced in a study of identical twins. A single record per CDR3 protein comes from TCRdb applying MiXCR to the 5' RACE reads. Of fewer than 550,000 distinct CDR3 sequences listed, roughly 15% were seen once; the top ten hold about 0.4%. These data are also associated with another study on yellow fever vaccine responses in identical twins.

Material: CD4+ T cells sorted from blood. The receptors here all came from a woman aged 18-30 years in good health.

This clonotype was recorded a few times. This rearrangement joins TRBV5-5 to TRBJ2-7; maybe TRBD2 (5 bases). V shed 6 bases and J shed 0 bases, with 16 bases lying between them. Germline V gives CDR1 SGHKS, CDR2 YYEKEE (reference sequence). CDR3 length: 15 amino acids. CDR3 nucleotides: TGTGCCAGCAACCCGGGAACGGCCCGCTCCTACGAGCAGTACTTC. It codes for CASNPGTARSYEQYF.

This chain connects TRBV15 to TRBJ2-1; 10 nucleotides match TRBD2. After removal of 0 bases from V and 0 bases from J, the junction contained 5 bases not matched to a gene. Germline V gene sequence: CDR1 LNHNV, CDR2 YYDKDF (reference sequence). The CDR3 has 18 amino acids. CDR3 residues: CATSRDLASGSSYNEQFF. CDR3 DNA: TGTGCCACCAGCAGAGATTTGGCTAGCGGGAGCTCCTACAATGAGCAGTTCTTC.

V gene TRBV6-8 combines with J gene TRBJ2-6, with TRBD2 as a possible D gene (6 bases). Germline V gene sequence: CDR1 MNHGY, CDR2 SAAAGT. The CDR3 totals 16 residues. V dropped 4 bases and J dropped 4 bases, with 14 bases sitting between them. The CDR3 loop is CASSFGDSRGANVLTF. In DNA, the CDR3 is TGTGCCAGCAGTTTTGGGGACTCCCGCGGGGCCAACGTCCTGACTTTC.

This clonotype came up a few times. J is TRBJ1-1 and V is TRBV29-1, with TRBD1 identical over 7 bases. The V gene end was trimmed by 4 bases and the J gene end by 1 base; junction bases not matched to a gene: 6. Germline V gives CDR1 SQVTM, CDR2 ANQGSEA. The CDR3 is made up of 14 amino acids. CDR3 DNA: TGCAGCGTTGTACACCAGGGGGGGAACACTGAAGCTTTCTTT. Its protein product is CSVVHQGGNTEAFF.

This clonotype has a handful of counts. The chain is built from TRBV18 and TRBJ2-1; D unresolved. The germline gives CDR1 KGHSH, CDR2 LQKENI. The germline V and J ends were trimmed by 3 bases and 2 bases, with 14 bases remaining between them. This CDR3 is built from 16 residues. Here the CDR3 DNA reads TGTGCCAGCTCACCCCAGTTGGTGGAACCCTACAATGAGCAGTTCTTC. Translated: CASSPQLVEPYNEQFF.

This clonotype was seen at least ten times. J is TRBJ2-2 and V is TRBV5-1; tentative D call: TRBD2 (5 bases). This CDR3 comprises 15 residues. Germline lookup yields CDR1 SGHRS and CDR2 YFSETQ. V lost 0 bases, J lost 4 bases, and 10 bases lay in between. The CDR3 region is CASSLVQGSTGELFF. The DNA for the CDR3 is TGCGCCAGCAGCTTGGTCCAAGGGAGCACCGGGGAGCTGTTTTTT.

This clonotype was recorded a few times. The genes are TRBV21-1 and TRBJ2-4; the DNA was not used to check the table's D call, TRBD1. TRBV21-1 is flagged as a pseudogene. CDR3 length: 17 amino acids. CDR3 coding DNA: TGTGCCAGCAGCAAAGGGGGCTCCGGAAGGTCCAAAAACATTCAGTACTTC. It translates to CASSKGGSGRSKNIQYF.

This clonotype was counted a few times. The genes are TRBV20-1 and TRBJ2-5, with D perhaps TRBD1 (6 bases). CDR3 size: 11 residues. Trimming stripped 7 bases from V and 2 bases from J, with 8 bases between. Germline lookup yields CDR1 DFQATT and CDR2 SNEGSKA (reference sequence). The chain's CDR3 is CSGGGQETQYF. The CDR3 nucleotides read TGCAGTGGAGGGGGTCAAGAGACCCAGTACTTC.

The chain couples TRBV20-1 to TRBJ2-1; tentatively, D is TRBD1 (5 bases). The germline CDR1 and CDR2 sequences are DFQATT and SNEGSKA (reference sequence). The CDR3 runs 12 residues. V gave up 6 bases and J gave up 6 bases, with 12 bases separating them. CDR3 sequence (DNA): TGCAGTGCCATGCTACAGGCCAATGAGCAGTTCTTC. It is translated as CSAMLQANEQFF.

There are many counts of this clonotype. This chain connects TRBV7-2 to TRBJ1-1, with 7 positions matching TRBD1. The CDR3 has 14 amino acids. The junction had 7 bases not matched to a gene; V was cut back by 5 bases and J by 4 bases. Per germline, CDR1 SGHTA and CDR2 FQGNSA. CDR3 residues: CASSRVQGFTEAFF. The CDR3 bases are TGTGCCAGCAGCCGCGTACAGGGGTTCACTGAAGCTTTCTTT.

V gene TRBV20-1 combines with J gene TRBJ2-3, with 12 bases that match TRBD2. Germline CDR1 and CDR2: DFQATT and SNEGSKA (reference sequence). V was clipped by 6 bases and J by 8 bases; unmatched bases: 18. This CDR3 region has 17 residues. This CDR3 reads CSAHKRLAGGPYGTQYF. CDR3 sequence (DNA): TGCAGTGCCCATAAACGCCTAGCGGGAGGGCCCTATGGTACGCAGTATTTT.

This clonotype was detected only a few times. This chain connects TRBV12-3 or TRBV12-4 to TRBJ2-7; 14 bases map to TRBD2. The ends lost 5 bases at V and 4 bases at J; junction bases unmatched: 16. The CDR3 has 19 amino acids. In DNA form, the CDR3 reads TGTGCCAGCAGTCCTCGACTAGCGGGAGGGCCTCGGCCGGATTACGAGCAGTACTTC. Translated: CASSPRLAGGPRPDYEQYF.

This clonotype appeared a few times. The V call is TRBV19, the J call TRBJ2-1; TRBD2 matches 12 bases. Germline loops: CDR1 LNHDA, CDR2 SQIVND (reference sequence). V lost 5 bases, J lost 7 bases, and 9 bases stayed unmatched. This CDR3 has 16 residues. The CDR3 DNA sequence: TGTGCCAGTAGTGAGCGCCTAGCGGGAGGGGGGAATGAGCAGTTCTTC. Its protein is CASSERLAGGGNEQFF. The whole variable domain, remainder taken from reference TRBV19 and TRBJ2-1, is DGGITQSPKYLFRKEGQNVTLSCEQNLNHDAMYWYRQDPGQGLRLIYYSQIVNDFQKGDIAEGYSVSREKKESFPLTVTSAQKNPTAFYLCASSERLAGGGNEQFFGPGTRLTVL.

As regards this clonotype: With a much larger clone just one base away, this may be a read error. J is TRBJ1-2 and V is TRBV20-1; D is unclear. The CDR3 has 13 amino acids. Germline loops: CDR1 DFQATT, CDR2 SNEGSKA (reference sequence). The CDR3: CGAVEARGGGYTF. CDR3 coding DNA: TGCGGTGCTGTCGAAGCACGAGGCGGGGGCTACACCTTC.

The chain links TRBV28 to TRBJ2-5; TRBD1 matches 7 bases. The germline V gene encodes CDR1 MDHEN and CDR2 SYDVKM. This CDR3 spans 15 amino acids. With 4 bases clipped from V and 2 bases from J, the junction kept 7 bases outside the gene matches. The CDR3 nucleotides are TGTGCCAGCAGTTCCGACTCGGGACAGCAAGAGACCCAGTACTTC. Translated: CASSSDSGQQETQYF.